What follows is one T cell receptor beta chain and its context. This entry is derived from a study of cytomegalovirus exposure and HLA in healthy donors. PCR involved 60 Vbeta and 13 Jbeta primers. Profiled with immunoSEQ multiplex PCR; TCRdb holds only in-frame clones, not every one. Of more than 150,000 clones listed, roughly 84% are singletons. Looked up from germline, CDR1 is MNHEY and CDR2 is SVGAGI. The CDR3 contains 14 residues. The ends were cut back, 0 bases at V and 9 bases at J, with 12 bases in the middle. The rearrangement joins TRBV6-5 to TRBJ2-1, with D tentatively TRBD2 (5 bases). This sequence was found in a boy aged 2 to 10 in good health and CMV-seronegative. Sequencing was done on a sample of PBMCs. DNA of the CDR3: TGTGCCAGCAGTTACTCGAGTTTTGGAGGTGAGCAGTTCTTC. Encoded protein: CASSYSSFGGEQFF.